The clone carrying this TCR beta chain was observed many times. Its antigen is unidentified. The junction does not match germline at one end; this may be a read error. The entry originates in a study of T cells in Graves' hyperthyroidism and ophthalmopathy. Germline V CDR1 and CDR2: SSHAT, FNYEAQ (reference sequence). The CDR3 runs 16 residues. Overall study findings and caveats: Blood also contained most expanded thyroid clonotypes above 0.001.

It was uncontrolled infection, other autoimmune disease, pregnancy or lactation that excluded patients. Clinical symptoms, serum thyroxine and TRAb, thyroid ultrasound and orbital computed tomography were used for the diagnoses. Each 10 ml fresh peripheral blood draw supplied the PBMCs. It was RNA transcripts that yielded the amplified TCR beta CDR3 regions. Researchers ran a first-round RT-PCR on the TCR CDR3 using the HTBI primer set. TCRdb fed the multiplex PCR reads into MiXCR, producing one record per CDR3 protein. The table lists 350,000 to 450,000 distinct CDR3 sequences, around an eighth of them singletons.

The receptor's source is a man in his forties or fifties with Graves' ophthalmopathy. Input material: blood. The rearrangement links TRBV7-7 to TRBJ2-1, with TRBD2 matching over 10 bases. CDR3 in amino acids: CASSDSGTSEYNEQFF. As DNA, the CDR3 is TGTGCTAGCAGCGACAGCGGGACTAGCGAATACAATGAGCAGTTCTTC.